This T cell receptor beta chain came from a study of patients and donors after allogeneic stem cell transplantation. CDR3 length: 16 amino acids. Germline CDR1 reads ENHRY; CDR2 reads SYGVKD. The ends were cut back, 2 bases at V and 4 bases at J, with 15 bases in the middle. One entry per CDR3 protein results from TCRdb running MiXCR on the RT-PCR reads. The sample contains around 240,000 distinct CDR3 sequences, 13% to 15% of which appear only once. The sequenced sample was blood, either unsorted or a sorted T cell fraction (not recorded which). This TCR was recovered from a human donor who was either an allogeneic HSCT recipient or a stem cell or donor lymphocyte infusion donor (not recorded which). It is not recorded whose cells these are; they may come from a transplant donor. J is TRBJ2-1 and V is TRBV10-3, with D perhaps matching TRBD1 (6 bases). The CDR3 loop reads CAISEADRTNYNEQFF. In DNA form, the CDR3 reads TGTGCCATCAGTGAGGCAGACAGGACGAATTACAATGAGCAGTTCTTC.